This TCR beta chain was captured by sequencing in a study of response to subunit inactivated influenza vaccine. Whole-study findings and limits: Authors proposed each seasonal influenza vaccination draws in few new T cells.

This clonotype has only a few counts. Its matching antigen is unknown. A single record per CDR3 protein comes from TCRdb applying MiXCR to the RT-PCR reads. The sample has approximately 700,000 distinct CDR3 sequences, around 13% seen once; the top ten hold less than 7%. The junction had 3 bases not matched to a gene; V was cut back by 3 bases and J by 4 bases. The germline V gene encodes CDR1 KGHSH and CDR2 LQKENI. The CDR3 runs to 15 residues. The chain has TRBV18 and TRBJ2-3; 11 bases align to TRBD1. The origin of this receptor is a man aged 50-60 years who received an inactivated influenza vaccine. The material sequenced was PBMCs from blood, taken 14 days before vaccination. CDR3 sequence: CASSPGQGGPDTQYF. In nucleotides, the CDR3 is TGTGCCAGCTCACCGGGACAGGGGGGCCCAGATACGCAGTATTTT.